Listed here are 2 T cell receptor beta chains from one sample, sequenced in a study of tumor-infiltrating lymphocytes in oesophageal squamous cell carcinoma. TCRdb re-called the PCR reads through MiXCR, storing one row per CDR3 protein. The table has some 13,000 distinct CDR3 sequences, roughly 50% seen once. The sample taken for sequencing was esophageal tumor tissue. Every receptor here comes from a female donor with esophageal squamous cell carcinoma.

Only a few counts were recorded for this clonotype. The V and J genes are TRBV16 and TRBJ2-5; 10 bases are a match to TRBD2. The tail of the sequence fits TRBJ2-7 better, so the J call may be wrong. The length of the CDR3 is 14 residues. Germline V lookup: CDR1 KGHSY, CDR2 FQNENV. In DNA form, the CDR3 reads TGTGCCAGCAGCCCCCAGACTAGCGGGTACGAGCAGTACTTC. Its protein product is CASSPQTSGYEQYF.

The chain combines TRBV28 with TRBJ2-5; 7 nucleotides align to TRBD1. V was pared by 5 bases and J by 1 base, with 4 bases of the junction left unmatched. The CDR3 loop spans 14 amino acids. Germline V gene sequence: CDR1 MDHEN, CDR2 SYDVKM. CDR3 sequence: CASSSYRGQETQYF. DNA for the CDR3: TGTGCCAGCAGTAGTTACAGGGGCCAAGAGACCCAGTACTTC.